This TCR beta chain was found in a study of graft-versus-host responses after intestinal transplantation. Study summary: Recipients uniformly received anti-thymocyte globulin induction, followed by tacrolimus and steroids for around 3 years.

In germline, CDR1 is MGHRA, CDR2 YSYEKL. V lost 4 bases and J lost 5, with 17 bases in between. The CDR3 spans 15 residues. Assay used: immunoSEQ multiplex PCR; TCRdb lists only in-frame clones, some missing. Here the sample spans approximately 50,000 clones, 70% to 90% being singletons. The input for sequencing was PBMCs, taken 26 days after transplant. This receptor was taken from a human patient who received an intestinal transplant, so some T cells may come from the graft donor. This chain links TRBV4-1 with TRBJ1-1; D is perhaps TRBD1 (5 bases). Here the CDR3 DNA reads TGCGCCAGCAGCCCCCCGGGCGGGACGAATACTGAAGCTTTCTTT. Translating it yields CASSPPGGTNTEAFF.